The table lists the clone carrying this TCR beta chain with many counts. Its matching antigen is unknown. The library was designed around alpha chains, so this beta chain is a stray read whose abundance carries little weight. One entry per CDR3 protein, called by TCRdb with MiXCR from the 5' RACE reads. Among roughly 19,000 distinct CDR3 sequences, 5.5% to 6.5% were seen once, and the ten largest hold about a tenth. From germline, CDR1 is KGHDR and CDR2 SFDVKD. The CDR3 runs to 17 residues. Germline trimming cut 0 bases from V and 5 bases from J; bases unmatched to any gene: 8. Time point indicated: sample taken at primary tumor resection. This specimen belongs to a study of spatial heterogeneity in lung cancer. Notes on the study in general: One measure, the expanded intratumoral alpha and beta TCR count, tracked tumor mutation counts.

The specimen comprised lung tumor tissue, sampled at surgery. The genes are TRBV24-1 and TRBJ2-2; 7 nucleotides line up with TRBD1. This clonotype was obtained from a female donor with early-stage non-small cell lung cancer. CDR3 in amino acids: CATSDLPRDSPTGELFF. The CDR3 DNA reads as TGTGCCACCAGTGATTTGCCCCGGGACAGCCCAACCGGGGAGCTGTTTTTT.